This T cell receptor (beta chain) came from a study of T-cell memory formation after mild COVID-19. The CDR3 spans 16 residues. V lost 1 base, J lost 4 bases, and 16 bases lay in between. Germline lookup yields CDR1 MGHRA and CDR2 YSYEKL. The table lists this clonotype with a few counts. TCRdb called the 5' RACE reads again in MiXCR, with one record for every CDR3 protein. The data hold about 290,000 distinct CDR3 sequences, with around 15% observed a single time. This receptor was obtained from a man younger than 35 who had mild COVID-19 (a few samples of this study predate the infection). Cell type and time point are not known. What was sequenced was PBMCs or a T cell subset sorted from them (not recorded which). The chain uses TRBV4-1 and TRBJ1-1; D is unresolved. Written as DNA, the CDR3 is TGCGCCAGCAGCCAAGCATTCTGGGATGAAGGCACTGAAGCTTTCTTT. This gives the protein CASSQAFWDEGTEAFF.